The 29 T cell receptor beta chains listed next were all sequenced from one sample in a study of T cell responses to AZD1222 COVID-19 vaccine (dated by TCRdb to about 2021). The library was made by the immunoSEQ multiplex PCR assay. TCRdb provides this immuneACCESS table in a form limited to in-frame rearrangements. Some clones are lacking; in checked studies, under half of them reflect an unresolved V gene, and why the rest are absent is not known. This sample lists 150,000 or so clones; about 92% were detected once. Over 0.8% of the sample lies in the top ten. Per the publication, the time point label means: baseline before first vaccination. Here the sequenced sample was peripheral blood, taken on day 0 of AZD1222 vaccination. Receptors were obtained from an adult in good health.

Concerning this clone: Within the sample, other DNA sequences also encode this same CDR3. The chain combines TRBV5-1 with TRBJ1-4; 8 bases map to TRBD1. Per the germline V gene, CDR1 is SGHRS and CDR2 is YFSETQ. The CDR3 contains 17 residues. The J segment lost 1 base and the V segment lost 5 bases, leaving 10 bases of the junction unmatched. CDR3 sequence reads: CASRRTGGRGTNEKLFF. The CDR3 region has the DNA TGCGCCAGCAGACGTACAGGGGGTCGTGGAACTAATGAAAAACTGTTTTTT.

Points on this clone: Other DNA sequences in this specimen translate into the identical CDR3. The rearrangement links TRBV9 to TRBJ1-1, with D unresolved. Germline V lookup: CDR1 SGDLS, CDR2 YYNGEE. The CDR3 loop spans 13 amino acids. V dropped 0 bases and J dropped 3 bases, with 6 bases sitting between them. CDR3 sequence: CASSVDRDTEAFF. As DNA, the CDR3 is TGTGCCAGCAGCGTAGACCGGGACACTGAAGCTTTCTTT.

This chain links TRBV18 with TRBJ2-3; 8 nucleotides align to TRBD1. This CDR3 has 13 residues. The germline V gene encodes CDR1 KGHSH and CDR2 LQKENI. J was trimmed by 1 base and V by 8 bases; bases with no gene match: 2. The CDR3 bases are TGTGCCAGCGTGACAGGGGGCACAGATACGCAGTATTTT. It is translated as CASVTGGTDTQYF.

V usage is TRBV7-9 and J usage is TRBJ1-2, with D uncertain. Trimming removed 4 bases from V and 6 bases from J, with 6 bases in between. CDR1 and CDR2 (germline): SEHNR, FQNEAQ (reference sequence). The CDR3 extends over 11 amino acids. The chain's CDR3 is CASSSYDGYTF. The CDR3 region has the DNA TGTGCCAGCAGCTCTTACGATGGCTACACCTTC.

This chain links TRBV7-8 with TRBJ2-3; 13 bases map to TRBD2. V dropped 5 bases and J dropped 2; count of bases not matched to a gene: 4. Germline-derived CDR1 and CDR2 are SGHVS and FQNEAQ. The CDR3 runs 16 residues. The chain's CDR3 is CASSETSGGPTDTQYF. In DNA, the CDR3 is TGTGCCAGCAGCGAGACTAGCGGGGGGCCCACAGATACGCAGTATTTT.

V is TRBV19 and J is TRBJ1-4; D gene unclear. Trimming cost V 4 bases and J 5 bases, with 8 bases left between them. CDR1 is LNHDA, CDR2 SQIVND, per germline (reference sequence). The CDR3 extends over 13 amino acids. The CDR3 bases are TGTGCCAGTAGTACACGAACAAATGAAAAACTGTTTTTT. It is translated as CASSTRTNEKLFF.

As DNA, the CDR3 is TGCGCCAGCAGCCAACAATTCCCCACCGGGGAGCTGTTTTTT. It specifies CASSQQFPTGELFF. The chain recombines TRBV4-1 with TRBJ2-2; no clear D. V lost 2 bases, J lost 4 bases, and 8 bases lay in between. The CDR3 consists of 14 residues. Germline CDR1 MGHRA, CDR2 YSYEKL.

The V gene is TRBV2, the J gene TRBJ1-6, with 7 bases matching TRBD1. Germline CDR1 reads SNHLY; CDR2 reads FYNNEI. The CDR3 has 16 residues. Trimming at V came to 3 bases and at J to 10 bases, leaving 12 bases not matched to a gene. CDR3 nucleotides: TGTGCCAGCAGTGAGCGTCCGGCAGGGGGAATCTCACCCCTCCACTTT. Its translation is CASSERPAGGISPLHF.

The chain links TRBV2 to TRBJ1-1; the D gene is possibly TRBD1 (6 bases). Germline lookup yields CDR1 SNHLY and CDR2 FYNNEI. The CDR3 runs to 15 residues. Deletions cut 2 bases from V and 4 bases from J, with 14 bases between. CDR3 amino acids: CASSEWGGRGTEAFF. The DNA for the CDR3 is TGTGCCAGCAGTGAATGGGGGGGCAGGGGCACTGAAGCTTTCTTT.

J is TRBJ2-7 and V is TRBV7-6, with D perhaps being TRBD1 or TRBD2 (6 bases each). The V gene's germline CDR1 is SGHVS and CDR2 FNYEAQ. Deletions cut 1 base from V and 4 bases from J, with 20 bases between. The CDR3 has 17 residues. In DNA, the CDR3 is TGTGCCAGCAGCTTAGGGGGACCAGACGGGGGCAGTTACGAGCAGTACTTC. It encodes CASSLGGPDGGSYEQYF.

The chain couples TRBV3-1 (or the pseudogene TRBV3-2) to TRBJ1-4; a weak D match, TRBD1 (5 bases). This CDR3 region has 16 residues. CDR1 and CDR2 from the germline V gene are LGHDT and YNNKEL (reference sequence). Trimming removed 0 bases from V and 3 bases from J, with 11 bases in between. The CDR3 nucleotides read TGTGCCAGCAGCCAAGACAGGGAGGGAGCTAATGAAAAACTGTTTTTT. It translates to CASSQDREGANEKLFF.

This chain connects TRBV5-1 to TRBJ2-7, with TRBD1 matching over 10 bases. The V and J ends lost 4 bases and 0 bases, in that order; junction bases with no gene match: 4. The CDR3 loop spans 15 amino acids. CDR1 is SGHRS and CDR2 is YFSETQ in the germline V gene. CDR3 protein: CASSRDRGPSYEQYF. In DNA form, the CDR3 reads TGCGCCAGCAGCCGGGACAGGGGCCCCTCCTACGAGCAGTACTTC.

The CDR3, as DNA: TGTGCCAGCAGCGGAGAAGGTTATGGCTACACCTTC. This sequence encodes CASSGEGYGYTF. V usage is TRBV3-1 (or the pseudogene TRBV3-2) and J usage is TRBJ1-2; D is undetermined. The CDR3 covers 12 residues. V was shortened by 5 bases and J by 5 bases, with 9 bases between the two germline ends. Germline values: CDR1 LGHDT, CDR2 YNNKEL (reference sequence).

This clone was seen a single time. The rearrangement joins TRBV4-1 to TRBJ1-2; maybe TRBD1 (5 bases). The germline V and J ends were trimmed by 1 base and 5 bases, with 17 bases remaining between them. CDR1 and CDR2 (germline): MGHRA, YSYEKL. This CDR3 is 16 amino acids long. Here the CDR3 reads CASSQASQGLGYGYTF. CDR3 DNA sequence: TGCGCCAGCAGCCAAGCTAGCCAGGGCTTAGGGTATGGCTACACCTTC.

The chain combines TRBV10-3 with TRBJ1-1; D gene uncertain. CDR3 length: 12 amino acids. Trimming removed 2 bases from V and 3 bases from J, with 4 bases in between. Germline V CDR1 and CDR2: ENHRY, SYGVKD. CDR3 residues: CAISEGYTEAFF. Written as DNA, the CDR3 is TGTGCCATCAGTGAGGGGTACACTGAAGCTTTCTTT.

This rearrangement joins TRBV28 to TRBJ2-7; D gene uncertain. Trimming took 5 bases from V and 0 from J, leaving 8 bases between them. From germline, CDR1 is MDHEN and CDR2 SYDVKM. The CDR3 consists of 13 residues. The CDR3 DNA sequence: TGTGCCAGCAGTACATCGAGCTCCTACGAGCAGTACTTC. As protein: CASSTSSSYEQYF.

The CDR3 spells CASSQFQGKAKNIQYF. The DNA for the CDR3 is TGTGCCAGCAGCCAATTCCAGGGCAAGGCCAAAAACATTCAGTACTTC. The V call is TRBV3-1 (or the pseudogene TRBV3-2), the J call TRBJ2-4; D is possibly TRBD1 (5 bases). The CDR3 is 16 amino acids. Germline V gene sequence: CDR1 LGHDT, CDR2 YNNKEL (reference sequence). V shed 2 bases and J shed 1 base, with 12 bases lying between them.

This chain links TRBV5-1 with TRBJ2-2, with D possibly TRBD2 on 6 matching bases. The CDR3 length is 16 residues. Between the trimmed V and J ends, which lost 4 bases and 1 base, there was a span of 14 bases. Germline-derived CDR1 and CDR2 are SGHRS and YFSETQ. CDR3 bases: TGCGCCAGCAGCCCCCGACCGGGAGAGAACACCGGGGAGCTGTTTTTT. Translating gives CASSPRPGENTGELFF.

The chain is built from TRBV6-5 and TRBJ1-6; no clear D gene. Trimming shortened V by 1 base and J by 0 bases, and 7 bases separated the two germline ends. Germline V gene lookup returns CDR1 MNHEY and CDR2 SVGAGI. This CDR3 contains 16 residues. The CDR3 spells CASSYYGSSYNSPLHF. CDR3 sequence (DNA): TGTGCCAGCAGTTACTACGGCAGCTCCTATAATTCACCCCTCCACTTT.

This rearrangement joins TRBV5-6 to TRBJ2-7; maybe TRBD1 (5 bases). Trimming stripped 0 bases from V and 0 bases from J, with 13 bases between. The CDR3 is 16 residues long. Germline CDR1 is SGHDT and CDR2 is YYEEEE. The CDR3 sequence is CASSLVRDWGSYEQYF. The CDR3 region has the DNA TGTGCCAGCAGCTTGGTCAGGGATTGGGGCTCCTACGAGCAGTACTTC.

CDR3 protein: CASSLSSGDPGEQFF. The CDR3 bases are TGTGCCAGCAGCCTTAGTAGCGGGGACCCGGGGGAGCAGTTCTTC. The chain employs TRBV3-1 (or the pseudogene TRBV3-2) and TRBJ2-1; 8 nucleotides agree with TRBD2. J lost 10 bases, V lost 4 bases, and 12 bases had no gene match. The CDR3 runs 15 residues. Germline values: CDR1 LGHDT, CDR2 YNNKEL (reference sequence).

The chain links TRBV27 to TRBJ1-1, with 8 positions matching TRBD1. CDR1 MNHEY and CDR2 SMNVEV come from the germline V gene (reference sequence). The CDR3 consists of 15 residues. The V and J ends lost 4 bases and 1 base, in that order; junction bases with no gene match: 5. The CDR3 region has the DNA TGTGCCAGCAGTTCCCACGGGACAGGGAACACTGAAGCTTTCTTT. It translates to CASSSHGTGNTEAFF.

Only a few counts were recorded for this clone. The chain carries TRBV4-1 and TRBJ2-7; D is uncertain. Trimming stripped 0 bases from V and 0 bases from J, with 12 bases between. Germline V lookup: CDR1 MGHRA, CDR2 YSYEKL. The CDR3 covers 16 residues. The CDR3 DNA reads TGCGCCAGCAGCCAAGACGATAGGACCTTCTCCTACGAGCAGTACTTC. This encodes CASSQDDRTFSYEQYF.

The rearrangement joins TRBV18 to TRBJ2-5; no firm D call. The V end lost 3 bases, the J end lost 2 bases, and 13 bases lay between the germline ends. The CDR3 has 15 residues. Germline values: CDR1 KGHSH, CDR2 LQKENI. The CDR3 DNA reads as TGTGCCAGCTCACCGCAAGAGAACAGTCAAGAGACCCAGTACTTC. It codes for CASSPQENSQETQYF.

The genes are TRBV7-9 and TRBJ1-2, with D tentatively TRBD1 (6 bases). Between the trimmed V and J ends, which lost 0 bases and 1 base, there was a span of 12 bases. The CDR3 covers 16 residues. The germline CDR1 and CDR2 sequences are SEHNR and FQNEAQ (reference sequence). Here the CDR3 DNA reads TGTGCCAGCAGCTTAGCCGGACAGCTCCTTAACTATGGCTACACCTTC. This sequence encodes CASSLAGQLLNYGYTF.

The rearrangement joins TRBV6-2 or TRBV6-3 to TRBJ2-7; D uncertain. The V gene's germline CDR1 is MNHEY and CDR2 SVGEGT. The CDR3 is made up of 14 amino acids. Trimming pared 0 bases from V and 4 bases from J, leaving 10 bases between. The CDR3 nucleotides are TGTGCCAGCAGTTACTCGTCGGCTAAATACGAGCAGTACTTC. Protein sequence: CASSYSSAKYEQYF.

The chain couples TRBV18 to TRBJ2-2, with D unresolved. Trimming removed 2 bases at V and 4 bases at J, with 14 bases between. Germline V CDR1 and CDR2: KGHSH, LQKENI. This CDR3 spans 16 amino acids. The CDR3 coding sequence is TGTGCCAGCTCACCAAGGCGTCTACAGACCACCGGGGAGCTGTTTTTT. This gives the protein CASSPRRLQTTGELFF.

The table lists this clone with a count of one. The J gene is TRBJ1-1, the V gene TRBV12-5; no clear D gene. CDR3 size: 15 residues. V shed 4 bases and J shed 0 bases, with 12 bases lying between them. CDR1 is LGHNT and CDR2 is FRNRAP in the germline V gene. CDR3 in amino acids: CASGSHKTLNTEAFF. In DNA, the CDR3 is TGTGCTAGTGGTTCACACAAGACACTGAACACTGAAGCTTTCTTT.

In DNA, the CDR3 is TGTGCCAGCAGCGCAGACCTCGAAGCCGCAGATACGCAGTATTTT. Translating gives CASSADLEAADTQYF. The chain couples TRBV9 to TRBJ2-3; no firm D call. Germline V gene sequence: CDR1 SGDLS, CDR2 YYNGEE. The V end was cut by 3 bases, the J end by 4 bases, with 15 bases between. The CDR3 spans 15 residues.